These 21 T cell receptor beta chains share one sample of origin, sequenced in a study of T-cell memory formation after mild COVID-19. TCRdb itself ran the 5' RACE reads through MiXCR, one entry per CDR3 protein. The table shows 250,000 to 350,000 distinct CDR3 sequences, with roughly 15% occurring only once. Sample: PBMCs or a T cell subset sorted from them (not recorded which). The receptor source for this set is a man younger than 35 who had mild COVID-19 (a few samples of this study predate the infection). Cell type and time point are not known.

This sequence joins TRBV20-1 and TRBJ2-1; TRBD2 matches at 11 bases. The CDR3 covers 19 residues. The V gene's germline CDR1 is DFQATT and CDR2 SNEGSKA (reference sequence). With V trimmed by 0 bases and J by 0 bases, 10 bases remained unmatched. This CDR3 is CSARDPLAGGPSSYNEQFF. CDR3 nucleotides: TGCAGTGCTAGAGATCCCCTAGCGGGGGGTCCGAGCTCCTACAATGAGCAGTTCTTC.

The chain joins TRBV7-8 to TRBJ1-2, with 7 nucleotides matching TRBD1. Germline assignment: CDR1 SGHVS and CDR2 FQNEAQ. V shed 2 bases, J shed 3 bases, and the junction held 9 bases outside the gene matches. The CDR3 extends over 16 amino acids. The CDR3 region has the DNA TGTGCCAGCAGCTTACGAGGGGGCCTTGGGGACTATGGCTACACCTTC. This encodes CASSLRGGLGDYGYTF. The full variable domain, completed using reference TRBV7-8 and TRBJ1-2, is GAGVSQSPRYKVAKRGQDVALRCDPISGHVSLFWYQQALGQGPEFLTYFQNEAQLDKSGLPSDRFFAERPEGSVSTLKIQRTQQEDSAVYLCASSLRGGLGDYGYTFGSGTRLTVV.

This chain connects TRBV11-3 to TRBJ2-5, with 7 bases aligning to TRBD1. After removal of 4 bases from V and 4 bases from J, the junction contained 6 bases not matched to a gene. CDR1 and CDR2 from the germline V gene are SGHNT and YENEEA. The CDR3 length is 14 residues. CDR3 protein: CASSSRDSAETQYF. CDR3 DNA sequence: TGTGCCAGCAGCTCCCGGGACAGTGCAGAGACCCAGTACTTC.

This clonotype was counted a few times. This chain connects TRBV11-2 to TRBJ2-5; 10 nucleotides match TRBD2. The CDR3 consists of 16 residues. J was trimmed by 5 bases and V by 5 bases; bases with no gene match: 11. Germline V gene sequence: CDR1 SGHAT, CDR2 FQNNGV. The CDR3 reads CASSRRGSGGPETQYF. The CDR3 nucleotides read TGTGCCAGCAGCCGCCGGGGTAGCGGGGGGCCGGAGACCCAGTACTTC.

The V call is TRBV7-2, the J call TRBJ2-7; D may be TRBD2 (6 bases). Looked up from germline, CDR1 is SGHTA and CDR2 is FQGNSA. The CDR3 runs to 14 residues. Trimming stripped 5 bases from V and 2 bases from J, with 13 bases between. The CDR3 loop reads CASSARDGAYEQYV. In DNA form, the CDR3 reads TGTGCCAGCAGCGCGCGGGATGGGGCCTACGAGCAGTACGTC.

The CDR3 spells CASSRQGQGAGSPLHF. The CDR3 DNA follows: TGTGCCAGCAGCCGCCAGGGACAGGGGGCTGGTTCACCCCTCCACTTT. This rearrangement joins TRBV7-3 to TRBJ1-6; 12 positions match TRBD1. J was trimmed by 9 bases and V by 5 bases; bases with no gene match: 8. From germline, CDR1 is SGHTA and CDR2 FQGTGA. The CDR3 is 16 residues long.

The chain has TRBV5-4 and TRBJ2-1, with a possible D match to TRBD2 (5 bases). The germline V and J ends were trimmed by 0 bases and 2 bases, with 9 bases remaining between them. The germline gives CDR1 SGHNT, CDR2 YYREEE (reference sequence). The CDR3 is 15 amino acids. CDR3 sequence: CASSLAGGTYNEQFF. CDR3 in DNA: TGTGCCAGCAGCTTGGCAGGAGGCACCTACAATGAGCAGTTCTTC.

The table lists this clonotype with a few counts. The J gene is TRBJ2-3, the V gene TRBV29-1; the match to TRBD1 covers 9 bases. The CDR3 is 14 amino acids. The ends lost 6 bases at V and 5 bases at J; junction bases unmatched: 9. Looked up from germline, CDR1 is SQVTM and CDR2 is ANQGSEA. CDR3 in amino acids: CSVGGTGNGDTQYF. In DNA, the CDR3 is TGCAGCGTAGGCGGGACAGGGAACGGAGATACGCAGTATTTT.

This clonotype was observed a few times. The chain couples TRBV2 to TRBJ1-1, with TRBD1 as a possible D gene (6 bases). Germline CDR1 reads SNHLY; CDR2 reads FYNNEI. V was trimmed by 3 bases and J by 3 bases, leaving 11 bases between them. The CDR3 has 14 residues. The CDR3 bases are TGTGCCAGCAGTGATCGGGGGCGGGACACTGAAGCTTTCTTT. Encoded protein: CASSDRGRDTEAFF.

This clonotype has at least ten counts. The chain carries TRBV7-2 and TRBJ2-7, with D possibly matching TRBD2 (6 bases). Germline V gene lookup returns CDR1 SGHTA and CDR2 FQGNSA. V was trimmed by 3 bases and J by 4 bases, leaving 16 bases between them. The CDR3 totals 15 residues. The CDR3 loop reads CASSFLGLQEYEQYF. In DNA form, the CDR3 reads TGTGCCAGCAGCTTCTTGGGACTCCAGGAGTACGAGCAGTACTTC.

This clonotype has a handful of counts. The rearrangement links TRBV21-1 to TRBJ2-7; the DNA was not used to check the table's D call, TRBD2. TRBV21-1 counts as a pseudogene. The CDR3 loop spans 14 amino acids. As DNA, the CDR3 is TGTGCCAGCAGCAGGAGGAGGGAACGGCACGAGCAGTACTTC. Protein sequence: CASSRRRERHEQYF.

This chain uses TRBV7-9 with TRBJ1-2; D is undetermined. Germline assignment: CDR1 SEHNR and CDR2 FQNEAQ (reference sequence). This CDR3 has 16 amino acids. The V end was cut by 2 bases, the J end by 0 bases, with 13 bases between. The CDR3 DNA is TGTGCCAGCAGCTTAACCTCCGCCATTGCTAACTATGGCTACACCTTC. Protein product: CASSLTSAIANYGYTF.

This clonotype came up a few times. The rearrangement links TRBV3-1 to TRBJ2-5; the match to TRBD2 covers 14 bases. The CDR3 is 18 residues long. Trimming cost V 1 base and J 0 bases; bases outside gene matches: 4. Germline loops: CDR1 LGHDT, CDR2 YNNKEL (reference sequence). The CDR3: CASSQGKGLAGDQETQYF. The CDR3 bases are TGTGCCAGCAGCCAAGGGAAGGGACTAGCGGGGGACCAAGAGACCCAGTACTTC.

CDR3 nucleotides: TGCGCCAGCAGCTCTCCGGGACAGGGTCTGAACGAGCAGTACTTC. This gives the protein CASSSPGQGLNEQYF. The chain couples TRBV5-1 to TRBJ2-7, with 9 bases that match TRBD1. J gave up 5 bases and V 3 bases, and 9 bases lay outside the gene matches. This CDR3 spans 15 amino acids. Looked up from germline, CDR1 is SGHRS and CDR2 is YFSETQ.

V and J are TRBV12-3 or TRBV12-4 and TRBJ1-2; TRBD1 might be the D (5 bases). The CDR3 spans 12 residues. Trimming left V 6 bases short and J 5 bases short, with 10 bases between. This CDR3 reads CASSTRGYGYTF. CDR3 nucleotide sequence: TGTGCCAGCAGCACTAGGGGTTATGGCTACACCTTC.

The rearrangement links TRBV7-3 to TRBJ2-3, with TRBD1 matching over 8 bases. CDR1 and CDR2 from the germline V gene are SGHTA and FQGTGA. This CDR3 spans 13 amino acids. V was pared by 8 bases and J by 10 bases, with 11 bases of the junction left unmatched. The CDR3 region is CASSYGIRGPQYF. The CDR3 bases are TGTGCCAGCTCCTATGGAATCAGGGGGCCGCAGTATTTT.

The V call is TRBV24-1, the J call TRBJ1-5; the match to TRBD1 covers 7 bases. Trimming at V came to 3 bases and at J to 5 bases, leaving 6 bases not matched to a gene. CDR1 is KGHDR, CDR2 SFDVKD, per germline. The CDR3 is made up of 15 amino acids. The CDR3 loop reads CATSDHRQGDQPQHF. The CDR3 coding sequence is TGTGCCACCAGTGATCACCGACAGGGTGATCAGCCCCAGCATTTT.

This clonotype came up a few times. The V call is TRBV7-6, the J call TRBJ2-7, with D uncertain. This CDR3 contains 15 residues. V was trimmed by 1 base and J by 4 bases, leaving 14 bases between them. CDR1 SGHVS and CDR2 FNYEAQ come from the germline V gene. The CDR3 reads CASSLEAETLYEQYV. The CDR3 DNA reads TGTGCCAGCAGCTTAGAGGCAGAGACTCTTTACGAGCAGTACGTC.

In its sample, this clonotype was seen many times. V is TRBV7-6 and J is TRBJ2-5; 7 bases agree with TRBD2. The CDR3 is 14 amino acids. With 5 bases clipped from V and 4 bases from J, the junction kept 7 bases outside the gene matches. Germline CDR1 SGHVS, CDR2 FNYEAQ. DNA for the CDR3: TGTGCCAGCAGCCAAAGGACGGGGGGAGAGACCCAGTACTTC. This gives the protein CASSQRTGGETQYF.

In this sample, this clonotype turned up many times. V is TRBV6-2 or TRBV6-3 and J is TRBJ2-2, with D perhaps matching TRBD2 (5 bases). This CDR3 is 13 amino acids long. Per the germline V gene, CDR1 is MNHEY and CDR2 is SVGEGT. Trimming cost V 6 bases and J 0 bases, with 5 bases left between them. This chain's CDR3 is CASRLANTGELFF. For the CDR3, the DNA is TGTGCCAGCAGACTAGCGAACACCGGGGAGCTGTTTTTT.

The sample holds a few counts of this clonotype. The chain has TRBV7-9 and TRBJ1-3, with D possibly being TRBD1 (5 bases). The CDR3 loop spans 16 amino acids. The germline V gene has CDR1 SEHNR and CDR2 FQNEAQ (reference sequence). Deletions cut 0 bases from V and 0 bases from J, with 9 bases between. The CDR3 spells CASSLATTASGNTIYF. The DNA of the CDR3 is TGTGCCAGCAGCTTAGCTACGACAGCCTCTGGAAACACCATATATTTT.